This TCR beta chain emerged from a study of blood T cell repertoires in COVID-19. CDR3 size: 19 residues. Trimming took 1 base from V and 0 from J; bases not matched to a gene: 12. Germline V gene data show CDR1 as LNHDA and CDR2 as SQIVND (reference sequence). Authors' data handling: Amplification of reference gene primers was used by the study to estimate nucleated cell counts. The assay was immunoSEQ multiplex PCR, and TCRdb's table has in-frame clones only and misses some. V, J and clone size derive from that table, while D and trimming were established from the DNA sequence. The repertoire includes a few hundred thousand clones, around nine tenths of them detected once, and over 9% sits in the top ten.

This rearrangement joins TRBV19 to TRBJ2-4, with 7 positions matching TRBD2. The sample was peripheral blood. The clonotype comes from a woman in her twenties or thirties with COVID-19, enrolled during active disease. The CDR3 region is CASSIALLAGDLAKNIQYF. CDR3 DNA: TGTGCCAGTAGTATAGCCCTCCTCGCGGGGGACCTAGCCAAAAACATTCAGTACTTC.